Presented here are 15 T cell receptor beta chains from one specimen sequenced in a study of OX40 agonist ivuxolimab in advanced cancers. The library was produced with the immunoSEQ multiplex PCR assay. TCRdb mirrors the immuneACCESS table, restricted to in-frame sequences. Some clones are absent from its copies; in checked studies, under half trace to an unresolved V gene, and the reason for the others is unknown. The table for this sample lists roughly 50,000 clones; approximately 86% of them were counted only once. The top ten clonotypes cover about 1% of the sample. Sequenced here: CD4+ or CD8+ T cells sorted from blood, sampled in a trial of the OX40 agonist ivuxolimab. The source is an adult with an advanced solid tumor such as melanoma, head and neck, liver or kidney cancer.

The gene calls are TRBV13 and TRBJ2-3, with unresolved D. This CDR3 is 14 amino acids long. Germline V gene sequence: CDR1 PRHDT, CDR2 FYEKMQ (reference sequence). V gave up 3 bases and J gave up 2 bases, with 9 bases separating them. The CDR3 here is CASSFAGPTDTQYF. The CDR3 nucleotides are TGTGCCAGCAGCTTTGCCGGCCCCACAGATACGCAGTATTTT.

V is TRBV7-6 and J is TRBJ2-7; 9 bases agree with TRBD1. The germline V gene has CDR1 SGHVS and CDR2 FNYEAQ. This CDR3 has 14 amino acids. V trimming: 5 bases; J trimming: 2 bases; junction bases outside the gene matches: 4. CDR3 DNA sequence: TGTGCCAGCAGCGATAGGACAGGGGCCTACGAGCAGTACTTC. It is translated as CASSDRTGAYEQYF. The whole variable domain, remainder taken from reference TRBV7-6 and TRBJ2-7, is GAGVSQSPRYKVTKRGQDVALRCDPISGHVSLYWYRQALGQGPEFLTYFNYEAQQDKSGLPNDRFSAERPEGSISTLTIQRTEQRDSAMYRCASSDRTGAYEQYFGPGTRLTVT.

The rearrangement links TRBV7-9 to TRBJ2-1; maybe TRBD2 (5 bases). The germline gives CDR1 SEHNR, CDR2 FQNEAQ (reference sequence). Trimming left V 5 bases short and J 1 base short, with 9 bases between. The CDR3 runs 14 residues. CDR3 DNA: TGTGCCAGCAGCCTCCGGGGTTCCTACAATGAGCAGTTCTTC. This gives the protein CASSLRGSYNEQFF.

As for this clone: The sample carries other DNA sequences with the same CDR3. The chain joins TRBV6-1 to TRBJ1-5; TRBD1 is a possible D gene (5 bases). CDR1 MNHNS and CDR2 SASEGT come from the germline V gene. The V gene lost 2 bases and the J gene lost 0 bases, with 17 bases spanning the gap. This CDR3 spans 18 amino acids. The CDR3 bases are TGTGCCAGCAGTGAATTTGGTGACAGACCGTATAGCAATCAGCCCCAGCATTTT. Amino acids: CASSEFGDRPYSNQPQHF.

The chain carries TRBV7-2 and TRBJ1-4; unclear D gene. The V gene lost 1 base and the J gene lost 5 bases, with 5 bases spanning the gap. Germline V gives CDR1 SGHTA, CDR2 FQGNSA. The CDR3 spans 13 residues. CDR3 DNA sequence: TGTGCCAGCAGCTTAGACTTCAATGAAAAACTGTTTTTT. Its protein is CASSLDFNEKLFF. The variable domain in full, completed from reference TRBV7-2 and TRBJ1-4, reads GAGVSQSPSNKVTEKGKDVELRCDPISGHTALYWYRQSLGQGLEFLIYFQGNSAPDKSGLPSDRFSAERTGGSVSTLTIQRTQQEDSAVYLCASSLDFNEKLFFGSGTQLSVL.

This clone showed up just once. The chain recombines TRBV5-1 with TRBJ2-7; weak D call: TRBD1 (6 bases). V shed 2 bases and J shed 3 bases, with 9 bases lying between them. The CDR3 totals 13 residues. Germline values: CDR1 SGHRS, CDR2 YFSETQ. CDR3: CASSFTGNYEQYF. Here the CDR3 DNA reads TGCGCCAGCAGCTTTACAGGGAACTACGAGCAGTACTTC.

V usage is TRBV5-5 and J usage is TRBJ1-3; D not resolved. Trimming took 7 bases from V and 4 from J, leaving 9 bases between them. Per germline, CDR1 SGHKS and CDR2 YYEKEE (reference sequence). The CDR3 sequence is 12 residues long. CDR3 nucleotides: TGTGCCAGCGAGAGGCCGGGAAACACCATATATTTT. This sequence encodes CASERPGNTIYF.

The chain recombines TRBV6-5 with TRBJ2-7; D gene unclear. The germline V and J ends were trimmed by 7 bases and 1 base, with 11 bases remaining between them. This CDR3 has 13 residues. The germline V gene has CDR1 MNHEY and CDR2 SVGAGI. The CDR3 spells CASKFGRSYEQYF. DNA for the CDR3: TGTGCCAGCAAGTTCGGGCGTTCCTACGAGCAGTACTTC.

The chain employs TRBV9 and TRBJ2-5; 14 bases are a match to TRBD2. The CDR3 runs 17 residues. Germline CDR1 SGDLS, CDR2 YYNGEE. V was clipped by 6 bases and J by 5 bases; unmatched bases: 12. CDR3 region: CASTRTSGGPGLETQYF. CDR3 nucleotide sequence: TGTGCCAGCACCCGGACTAGCGGGGGGCCGGGGCTTGAGACCCAGTACTTC.

The J gene is TRBJ1-3, the V gene TRBV19, with TRBD1 identical over 11 bases. Germline V CDR1 and CDR2: LNHDA, SQIVND (reference sequence). Trimming cost V 4 bases and J 0 bases; bases outside gene matches: 2. CDR3 length: 16 amino acids. The CDR3 region has the DNA TGTGCCAGTAGTACGGGACAGGGGGTCTCTGGAAACACCATATATTTT. Translating it yields CASSTGQGVSGNTIYF. Complete variable domain (other parts from reference TRBV19 and TRBJ1-3): DGGITQSPKYLFRKEGQNVTLSCEQNLNHDAMYWYRQDPGQGLRLIYYSQIVNDFQKGDIAEGYSVSREKKESFPLTVTSAQKNPTAFYLCASSTGQGVSGNTIYFGEGSWLTVV.

The chain is built from TRBV14 and TRBJ1-3; D is perhaps TRBD1 (5 bases). V was cut by 5 bases and J by 2 bases, with 7 bases left in between. The CDR3 contains 13 residues. Germline V lookup: CDR1 SGHDN, CDR2 FVKESK. Here the CDR3 DNA reads TGTGCCAGCAGCGGAGGGGCTGGAAACACCATATATTTT. It translates to CASSGGAGNTIYF. The full variable domain, its missing parts supplied by reference TRBV14 and TRBJ1-3, is EAGVTQFPSHSVIEKGQTVTLRCDPISGHDNLYWYRRVMGKEIKFLLHFVKESKQDESGMPNNRFLAERTGGTYSTLKVQPAELEDSGVYFCASSGGAGNTIYFGEGSWLTVV.

CDR3 bases: TGCGCCAGCAGCTTGGCCACAGGGGTGAACACCGGGGAGCTGTTTTTT. This sequence encodes CASSLATGVNTGELFF. The chain links TRBV5-1 to TRBJ2-2; 7 nucleotides align to TRBD1. With V trimmed by 0 bases and J by 1 base, 3 bases remained unmatched. The CDR3 extends over 16 amino acids. CDR1 and CDR2 (germline): SGHRS, YFSETQ.

This chain joins TRBV7-2 and TRBJ2-1; D ambiguous. The V end lost 2 bases, the J end lost 2 bases, and 10 bases lay between the germline ends. In germline, CDR1 is SGHTA, CDR2 FQGNSA. The CDR3 runs 15 residues. CDR3 DNA sequence: TGTGCCAGCAGCTTAATCGGTCTAGCCTACAATGAGCAGTTCTTC. Translated: CASSLIGLAYNEQFF.

The chain has TRBV10-1 and TRBJ1-2; D is possibly TRBD1 (6 bases). The CDR3 totals 14 residues. Looked up from germline, CDR1 is WNHNN and CDR2 is SYGVQD (reference sequence). The V gene lost 7 bases and the J gene lost 2 bases, with 14 bases spanning the gap. CDR3: CASTETGRNYGYTF. Here the CDR3 DNA reads TGCGCCAGCACCGAGACAGGACGAAACTATGGCTACACCTTC.

The chain recombines TRBV18 with TRBJ1-6; TRBD1 agrees at 9 bases. The CDR3 is 16 amino acids. The germline gives CDR1 KGHSH, CDR2 LQKENI. Germline trimming cut 6 bases from V and 7 bases from J; bases unmatched to any gene: 10. The CDR3 coding sequence is TGTGCCAGCTCCAACGTGGGACAGGGAGGAAATTCACCCCTCCACTTT. The encoded protein is CASSNVGQGGNSPLHF. The whole variable domain, remainder taken from reference TRBV18 and TRBJ1-6, is NAGVMQNPRHLVRRRGQEARLRCSPMKGHSHVYWYRQLPEEGLKFMVYLQKENIIDESGMPKERFSAEFPKEGPSILRIQQVVRGDSAAYFCASSNVGQGGNSPLHFGNGTRLTVT.